These 12 T cell receptor beta chains came from one sample sequenced in a study of T-cell reconstitution after alpha-beta-depleted transplantation in children. Unique molecular identifiers were used in preparing the TCRbeta library. TCRdb analysed the PCR reads with MiXCR anew, one entry per CDR3 protein. The table records about 420,000 distinct CDR3 sequences, around 9.9% of them present only once. The sample consisted of PBMCs from the stem cell graft donor, taken from the stem cell graft. The receptors were gathered from a human donor who donated a stem cell graft to a child with acute myeloid leukemia.

The genes are TRBV6-4 and TRBJ2-1; tentative D call: TRBD2 (7 bases). The CDR3 runs 15 residues. CDR1 is MRHNA, CDR2 SNTAGT, per germline. Trimming took 7 bases from V and 6 from J, leaving 19 bases between them. The CDR3 sequence is CASKKEEGGVNEQFF. The CDR3 nucleotides read TGTGCCAGCAAAAAGGAGGAGGGGGGGGTCAATGAGCAGTTCTTC.

The V call is TRBV21-1, the J call TRBJ2-3; TRBD2, the table's D call, lacks a check against the DNA. TRBV21-1 is flagged as a pseudogene. The CDR3 length is 17 residues. The CDR3 bases are TGTGCCAGCAGCAAAGAGGAGGCAGCGGAGAGGATAGATACGCAGTATTTT. Protein sequence: CASSKEEAAERIDTQYF.

This clonotype was seen a handful of times. This sequence joins TRBV3-1 and TRBJ1-2; D may be TRBD1 (6 bases). The CDR3 has 13 amino acids. With 3 bases removed from V and 7 bases from J, the gap between germline ends came to 12 bases. CDR1 is LGHDT, CDR2 YNNKEL, per germline (reference sequence). The CDR3 protein is CASSQEGGSGYTF. CDR3 in DNA: TGTGCCAGCAGCCAGGAGGGGGGCAGTGGCTACACCTTC.

This clonotype was observed a few times. V and J are TRBV28 and TRBJ2-5; 10 nucleotides line up with TRBD2. The J segment lost 5 bases and the V segment lost 5 bases, leaving 8 bases of the junction unmatched. Germline CDR1 reads MDHEN; CDR2 reads SYDVKM. The CDR3 spans 15 residues. CDR3 DNA: TGTGCCAGCAGTCCCCTAGCGGGAGTTCGGGAGACCCAGTACTTC. Amino acids: CASSPLAGVRETQYF. Together with reference TRBV28 and TRBJ2-5, the CDR3 gives the full variable domain: DVKVTQSSRYLVKRTGEKVFLECVQDMDHENMFWYRQDPGLGLRLIYFSYDVKMKEKGDIPEGYSVSREKKERFSLILESASTNQTSMYLCASSPLAGVRETQYFGPGTRLLVL.

This clonotype turned up a few times. The chain uses TRBV9 and TRBJ2-3; 10 bases agree with TRBD2. CDR1 and CDR2 (germline): SGDLS, YYNGEE. The V gene end was trimmed by 0 bases and the J gene end by 8 bases; junction bases not matched to a gene: 9. The CDR3 consists of 16 residues. CDR3: CASSVVASGGTGTQYF. The CDR3 DNA reads as TGTGCCAGCAGCGTAGTCGCTAGCGGGGGAACGGGTACGCAGTATTTT.

This clonotype was seen a handful of times. The chain combines TRBV6-5 with TRBJ2-1, with D perhaps TRBD2 (6 bases). Germline CDR1 and CDR2: MNHEY and SVGAGI. Trimming cost V 5 bases and J 9 bases, with 14 bases left between them. The CDR3 consists of 13 residues. The CDR3 loop is CASSLALTSEQFF. The CDR3 nucleotides are TGTGCCAGCAGTCTAGCTCTGACTAGTGAGCAGTTCTTC.

This clonotype was picked up many times. This rearrangement joins TRBV5-5 to TRBJ1-1; D is perhaps TRBD1 (6 bases). Trimming pared 0 bases from V and 1 base from J, leaving 10 bases between. This CDR3 region has 15 residues. Germline V lookup: CDR1 SGHKS, CDR2 YYEKEE (reference sequence). In DNA form, the CDR3 reads TGTGCCAGCAGCTTGGAGGGGGACTCGAACACTGAAGCTTTCTTT. Protein: CASSLEGDSNTEAFF.

This clonotype was counted a few times. The J gene is TRBJ1-2, the V gene TRBV20-1; D is unclear. CDR1 is DFQATT and CDR2 is SNEGSKA in the germline V gene (reference sequence). The CDR3 extends over 11 amino acids. The V end was cut by 3 bases, the J end by 4 bases, with 6 bases between. DNA of the CDR3: TGCAGTGCTAGCGATACCTATGGCTACACCTTC. It yields the protein CSASDTYGYTF.

J is TRBJ2-7 and V is TRBV20-1; TRBD1 agrees at 12 bases. CDR3 size: 15 residues. Germline V gives CDR1 DFQATT, CDR2 SNEGSKA (reference sequence). Trimming removed 4 bases from V and 4 bases from J; junction bases left unmatched: 8. As DNA, the CDR3 is TGCAGTGCTACAAATCCGGGACAGGGGGCTTACGAGCAGTACTTC. As protein: CSATNPGQGAYEQYF.

This clonotype was seen a handful of times. The chain joins TRBV5-8 to TRBJ2-5; 11 bases match TRBD1. Germline CDR1 is SGHTS and CDR2 is YDEGEE. The CDR3 is made up of 15 amino acids. The V and J ends lost 3 bases and 4 bases, in that order; junction bases with no gene match: 5. The CDR3 nucleotides read TGTGCCAGCAGCTCCTGGGACAGGGGGGCAGAGACCCAGTACTTC. It translates to CASSSWDRGAETQYF.

The V gene is TRBV29-1, the J gene TRBJ1-1; 10 positions match TRBD1. Germline V gene lookup returns CDR1 SQVTM and CDR2 ANQGSEA. This CDR3 region has 13 residues. V shed 7 bases and J 6 bases; nucleotides not matched to a gene: 8. CDR3 nucleotide sequence: TGCAGCGCTTCTACCGGGACAGGGGCTGAAGCTTTCTTT. Amino acid sequence: CSASTGTGAEAFF. Full variable domain (rest looked up from reference TRBV29-1 and TRBJ1-1): SAVISQKPSRDICQRGTSLTIQCQVDSQVTMMFWYRQQPGQSLTLIATANQGSEATYESGFVIDKFPISRPNLTFSTLTVSNMSPEDSSIYLCSASTGTGAEAFFGQGTRLTVV.

In this sample, this clonotype turned up a few times. The chain recombines TRBV5-8 with TRBJ2-3; 10 nucleotides agree with TRBD2. V gave up 5 bases and J gave up 8 bases; unmatched junction bases: 8. The CDR3 has 14 amino acids. In germline, CDR1 is SGHTS, CDR2 YDEGEE. The CDR3 region is CASSVAGGPGTQYF. As DNA, the CDR3 is TGTGCCAGCAGTGTAGCGGGGGGTCCTGGTACGCAGTATTTT.